This entry describes one T cell receptor beta chain. Its specificity is not known. Germline loops: CDR1 SGHVS, CDR2 FNYEAQ. This CDR3 comprises 13 residues. V lost 1 base, J lost 4 bases, and 8 bases lay in between. Generated by immunoSEQ multiplex PCR, the TCRdb table keeps only in-frame clones and is missing some. The repertoire includes about half a million clones, roughly 77% of them detected once, and 13% sits in the top ten. The donor cohort consisted entirely of Caucasian adults residing in Nashville, Tennessee. The data were taken from a study of shared clonotypes between healthy human individuals. Study-wide points: The sampled material consisted only of blood, and tissue repertoires are likely to differ.

V is TRBV7-6 and J is TRBJ2-7; no firm D call. The TCR originated in a middle-aged woman in good health. Some clones in this sample may be carry-over from other donors' samples. Material for sequencing was PBMCs. CDR3 in amino acids: CASSLGQRYEQYF. For the CDR3, the DNA is TGTGCCAGCAGCTTAGGCCAGAGGTACGAGCAGTACTTC.